This T cell receptor beta chain was retrieved from a study of blood T cell repertoires in COVID-19. Per germline, CDR1 SGHTA and CDR2 FQGNSA. CDR3 length: 14 residues. Trimming stripped 0 bases from V and 8 bases from J, with 11 bases between. The assay was immunoSEQ multiplex PCR, and TCRdb's table has in-frame clones only and misses some. The sample records 150,000 or so clones, approximately 78% being singletons. The receptor's source is a man at least 80 years old with acute or convalescent COVID-19. The chain combines TRBV7-2 with TRBJ1-5, with D perhaps TRBD1 (5 bases). Material: peripheral blood. The CDR3 bases are TGTGCCAGCAGCTTAGCGGGGCCGGTTGAGCCCCAGCATTTT. As protein: CASSLAGPVEPQHF.